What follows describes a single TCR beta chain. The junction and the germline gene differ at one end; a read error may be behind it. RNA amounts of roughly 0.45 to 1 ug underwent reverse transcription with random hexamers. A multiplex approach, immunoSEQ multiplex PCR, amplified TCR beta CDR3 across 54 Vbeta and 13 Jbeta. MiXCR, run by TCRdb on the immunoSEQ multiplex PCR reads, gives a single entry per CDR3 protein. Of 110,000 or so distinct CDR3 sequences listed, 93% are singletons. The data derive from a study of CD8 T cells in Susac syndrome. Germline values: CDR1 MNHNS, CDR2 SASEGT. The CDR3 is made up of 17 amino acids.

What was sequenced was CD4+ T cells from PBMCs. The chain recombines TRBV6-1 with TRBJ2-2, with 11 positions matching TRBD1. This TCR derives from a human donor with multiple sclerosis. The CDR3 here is CAGRRTGGSLNTGELFF. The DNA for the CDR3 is TGTGCCGGCAGGAGGACAGGGGGCTCCCTAAACACCGGGGAGCTGTTTTTT.